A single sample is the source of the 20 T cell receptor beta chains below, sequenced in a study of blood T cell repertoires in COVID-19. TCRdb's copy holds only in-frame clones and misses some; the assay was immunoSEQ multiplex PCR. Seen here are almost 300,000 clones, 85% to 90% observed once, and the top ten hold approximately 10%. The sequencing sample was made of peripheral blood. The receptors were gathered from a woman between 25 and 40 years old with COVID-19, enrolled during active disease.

The CDR3 loop reads CASSPWTGEGGYTF. DNA of the CDR3: TGTGCCAGCTCACCATGGACAGGGGAGGGTGGCTACACCTTC. This rearrangement joins TRBV18 to TRBJ1-2; 9 bases align to TRBD1. The CDR3 is 14 residues long. Germline CDR1 KGHSH, CDR2 LQKENI. Unmatched junction bases numbered 5, after V lost 2 bases and J lost 7 bases.

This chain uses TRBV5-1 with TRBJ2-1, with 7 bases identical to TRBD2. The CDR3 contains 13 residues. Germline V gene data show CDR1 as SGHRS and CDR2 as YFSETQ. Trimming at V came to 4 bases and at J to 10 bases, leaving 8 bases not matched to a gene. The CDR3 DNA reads TGCGCCAGCAGCACGGGGGGATCTGGGGAGCAGTTCTTC. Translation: CASSTGGSGEQFF.

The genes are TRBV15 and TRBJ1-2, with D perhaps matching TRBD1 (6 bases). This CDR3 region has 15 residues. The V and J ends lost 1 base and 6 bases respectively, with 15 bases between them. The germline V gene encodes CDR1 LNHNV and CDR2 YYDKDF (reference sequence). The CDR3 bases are TGTGCCACCAGCAGAGCTTTAACAGGGTACGATGGCTACACCTTC. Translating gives CATSRALTGYDGYTF.

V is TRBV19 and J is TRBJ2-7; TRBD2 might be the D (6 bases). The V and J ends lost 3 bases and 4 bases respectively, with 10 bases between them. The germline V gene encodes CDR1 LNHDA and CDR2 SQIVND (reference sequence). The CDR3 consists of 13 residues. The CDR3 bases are TGTGCCAGTAGTATTAGCCGGGGGTACGAGCAGTACTTC. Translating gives CASSISRGYEQYF.

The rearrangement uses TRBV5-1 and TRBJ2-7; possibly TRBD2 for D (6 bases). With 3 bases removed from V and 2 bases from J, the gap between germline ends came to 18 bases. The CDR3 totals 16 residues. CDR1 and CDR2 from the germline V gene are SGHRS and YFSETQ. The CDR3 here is CASSWGLGGKPYEQYF. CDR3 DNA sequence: TGCGCCAGCAGCTGGGGGTTGGGGGGAAAACCCTACGAGCAGTACTTC.

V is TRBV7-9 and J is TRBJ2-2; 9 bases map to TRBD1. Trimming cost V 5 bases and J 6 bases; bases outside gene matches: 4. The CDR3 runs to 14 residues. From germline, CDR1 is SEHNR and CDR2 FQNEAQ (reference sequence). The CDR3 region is CASSRRDRAGELFF. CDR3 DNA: TGTGCCAGCAGCCGCCGGGACAGGGCCGGGGAGCTGTTTTTT.

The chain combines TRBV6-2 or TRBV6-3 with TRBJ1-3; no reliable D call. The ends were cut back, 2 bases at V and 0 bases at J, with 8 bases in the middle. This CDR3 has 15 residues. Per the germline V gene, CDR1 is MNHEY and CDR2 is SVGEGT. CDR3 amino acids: CASSYEGYSGNTIYF. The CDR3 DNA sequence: TGTGCCAGCAGTTACGAGGGATACTCTGGAAACACCATATATTTT.

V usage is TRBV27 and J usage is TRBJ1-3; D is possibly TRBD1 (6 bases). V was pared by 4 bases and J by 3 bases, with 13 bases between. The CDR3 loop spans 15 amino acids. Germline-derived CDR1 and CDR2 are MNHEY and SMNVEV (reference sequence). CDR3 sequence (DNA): TGTGCCAGCAGTTCGACAGGTCTGAATGGAAACACCATATATTTT. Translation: CASSSTGLNGNTIYF.

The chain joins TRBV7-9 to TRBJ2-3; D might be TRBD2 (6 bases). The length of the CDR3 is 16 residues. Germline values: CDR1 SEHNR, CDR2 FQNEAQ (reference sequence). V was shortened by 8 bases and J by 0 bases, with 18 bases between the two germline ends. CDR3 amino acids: CASPKTRGPSTDTQYF. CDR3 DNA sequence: TGTGCCAGCCCAAAGACGCGGGGCCCTAGCACAGATACGCAGTATTTT.

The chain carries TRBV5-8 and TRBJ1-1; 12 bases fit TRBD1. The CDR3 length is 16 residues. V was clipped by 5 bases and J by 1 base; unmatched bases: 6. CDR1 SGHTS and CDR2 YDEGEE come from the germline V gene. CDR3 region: CASRRDRGPRNTEAFF. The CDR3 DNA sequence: TGTGCCAGCAGGAGGGACAGGGGGCCTCGGAACACTGAAGCTTTCTTT.

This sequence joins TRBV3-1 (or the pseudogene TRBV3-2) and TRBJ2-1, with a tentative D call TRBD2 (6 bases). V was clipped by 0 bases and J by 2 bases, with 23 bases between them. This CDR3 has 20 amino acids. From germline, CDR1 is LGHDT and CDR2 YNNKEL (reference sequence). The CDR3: CASSQDRLSGRQSTYNEQFF. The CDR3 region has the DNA TGTGCCAGCAGCCAAGATCGACTAAGCGGGCGACAATCAACCTACAATGAGCAGTTCTTC.

The CDR3 spells CASSPPGQTSYNEQFF. The CDR3 DNA follows: TGTGCCAGCAGCCCACCAGGACAGACCTCCTACAATGAGCAGTTCTTC. The V and J genes are TRBV14 and TRBJ2-1, with a possible D match to TRBD1 (6 bases). V lost 4 bases, J lost 0 bases, and 13 bases lay in between. Germline assignment: CDR1 SGHDN and CDR2 FVKESK. The CDR3 consists of 16 residues.

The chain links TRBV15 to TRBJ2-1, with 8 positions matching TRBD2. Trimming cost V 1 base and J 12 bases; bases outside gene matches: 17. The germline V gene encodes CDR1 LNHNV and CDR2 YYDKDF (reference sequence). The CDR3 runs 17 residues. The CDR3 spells CATSRGSRGAPRVGQFF. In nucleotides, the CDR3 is TGTGCCACCAGCAGAGGTTCGCGGGGGGCCCCCCGCGTTGGGCAGTTCTTC.

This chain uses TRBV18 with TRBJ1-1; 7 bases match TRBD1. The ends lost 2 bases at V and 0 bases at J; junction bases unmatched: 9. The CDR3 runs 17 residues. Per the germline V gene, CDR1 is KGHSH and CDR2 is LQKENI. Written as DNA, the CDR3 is TGTGCCAGCTCACCAAGGACAGGCCTCCCCCTGAACACTGAAGCTTTCTTT. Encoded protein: CASSPRTGLPLNTEAFF.

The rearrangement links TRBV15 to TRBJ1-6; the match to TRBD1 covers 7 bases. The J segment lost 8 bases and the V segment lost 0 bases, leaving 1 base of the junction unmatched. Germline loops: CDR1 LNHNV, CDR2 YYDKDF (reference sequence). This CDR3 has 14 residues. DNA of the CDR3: TGTGCCACCAGCAGAGACAGGGGGGATTCACCCCTCCACTTT. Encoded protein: CATSRDRGDSPLHF.

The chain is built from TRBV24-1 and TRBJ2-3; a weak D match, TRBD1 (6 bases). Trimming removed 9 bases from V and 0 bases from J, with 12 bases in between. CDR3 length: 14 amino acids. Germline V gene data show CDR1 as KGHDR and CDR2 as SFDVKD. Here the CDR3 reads CATGTRISTDTQYF. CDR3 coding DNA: TGTGCCACCGGGACACGGATTAGCACAGATACGCAGTATTTT.

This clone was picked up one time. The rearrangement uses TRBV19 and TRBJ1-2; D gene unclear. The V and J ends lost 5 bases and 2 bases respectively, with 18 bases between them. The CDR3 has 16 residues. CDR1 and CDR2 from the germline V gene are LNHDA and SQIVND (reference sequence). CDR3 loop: CASSPSGPPGNYGYTF. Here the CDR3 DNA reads TGTGCCAGTAGTCCAAGTGGCCCCCCCGGGAACTATGGCTACACCTTC.

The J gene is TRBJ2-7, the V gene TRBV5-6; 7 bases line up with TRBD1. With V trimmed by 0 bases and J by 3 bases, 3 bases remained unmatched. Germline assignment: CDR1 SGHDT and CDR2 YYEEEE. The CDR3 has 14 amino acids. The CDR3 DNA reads TGTGCCAGCAGCTTGGAGGGGACAGACTACGAGCAGTACTTC. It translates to CASSLEGTDYEQYF.

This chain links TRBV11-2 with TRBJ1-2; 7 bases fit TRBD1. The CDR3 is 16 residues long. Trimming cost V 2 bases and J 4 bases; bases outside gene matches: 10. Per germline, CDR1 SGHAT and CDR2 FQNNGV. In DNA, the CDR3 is TGTGCCAGCAGCTTAACGCAGTACAGGGGCGGCTATGGCTACACCTTC. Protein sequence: CASSLTQYRGGYGYTF. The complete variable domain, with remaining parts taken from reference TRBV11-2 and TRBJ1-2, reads EAGVAQSPRYKIIEKRQSVAFWCNPISGHATLYWYQQILGQGPKLLIQFQNNGVVDDSQLPKDRFSAERLKGVDSTLKIQPAKLEDSAVYLCASSLTQYRGGYGYTFGSGTRLTVV.

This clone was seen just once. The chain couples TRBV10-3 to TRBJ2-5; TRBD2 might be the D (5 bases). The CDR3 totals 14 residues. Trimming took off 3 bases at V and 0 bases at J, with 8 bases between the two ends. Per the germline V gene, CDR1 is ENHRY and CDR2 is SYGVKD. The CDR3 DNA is TGTGCCATCAGTGATTCGGGGAACCAAGAGACCCAGTACTTC. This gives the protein CAISDSGNQETQYF.